One and the same sample provided the 8 T cell receptor beta chains below, sequenced in a study of T cell repertoires in cytomegalovirus infection. Using its own MiXCR run on the reads, TCRdb lists one record per CDR3 protein. Of about 310,000 distinct CDR3 sequences in the sample, 17% were seen once. Material: PBMCs. These receptors were obtained from a human donor in good health (CMV status not recorded). Some clones in this sample may be carry-over from other donors' samples.

This rearrangement joins TRBV6-6 to TRBJ1-2; D is undetermined. In germline, CDR1 is MNHNY, CDR2 SVGAGI (reference sequence). The V and J ends lost 10 bases and 3 bases respectively, with 12 bases between them. The CDR3 consists of 12 residues. In nucleotides, the CDR3 is TGTGCCACCCACCCCCCTGACTATGGCTACACCTTC. Translating it yields CATHPPDYGYTF.

Only a few counts were recorded for this clonotype. The chain is built from TRBV4-1 and TRBJ2-7, with TRBD1 identical over 8 bases. Germline loops: CDR1 MGHRA, CDR2 YSYEKL. J lost 5 bases, V lost 0 bases, and 3 bases had no gene match. This CDR3 has 14 amino acids. CDR3 DNA: TGCGCCAGCAGCCAAGATGCAGGGGGCAACGAGCAGTACTTC. Amino acid sequence: CASSQDAGGNEQYF.

This clonotype was observed at least ten times. The chain couples TRBV7-2 to TRBJ1-5, with a weak D call TRBD1 (6 bases). The CDR3 consists of 14 residues. Germline V CDR1 and CDR2: SGHTA, FQGNSA. Trimming left V 5 bases short and J 6 bases short, with 14 bases between. CDR3 protein: CASSKGGGGQPQHF. CDR3 sequence (DNA): TGTGCCAGCAGCAAGGGAGGGGGAGGTCAGCCCCAGCATTTT.

This clonotype was seen a handful of times. The DNA for the CDR3 is TGTGCCAGCAGCTCGAACAGGGTGCGCCCCTACGAGCAGTACTTC. Translation: CASSSNRVRPYEQYF. The genes are TRBV6-6 and TRBJ2-7; D is possibly TRBD1 (6 bases). This CDR3 contains 15 residues. Germline V gene lookup returns CDR1 MNHNY and CDR2 SVGAGI (reference sequence). Trimming removed 6 bases from V and 2 bases from J, with 17 bases in between.

This clonotype has more than one count but fewer than ten. The chain carries TRBV5-4 and TRBJ2-2; perhaps TRBD2 as D (6 bases). Deletions cut 0 bases from V and 0 bases from J, with 12 bases between. CDR1 SGHNT and CDR2 YYREEE come from the germline V gene (reference sequence). The CDR3 contains 17 residues. The CDR3 DNA sequence: TGTGCCAGCAGCTTGGGGGGGGTCCGTTCGAACACCGGGGAGCTGTTTTTT. Its protein is CASSLGGVRSNTGELFF.

The V and J genes are TRBV20-1 and TRBJ1-1; D might be TRBD1 (5 bases). The CDR3 runs 13 residues. CDR1 DFQATT and CDR2 SNEGSKA come from the germline V gene (reference sequence). With 6 bases removed from V and 0 bases from J, the gap between germline ends came to 11 bases. CDR3 sequence (DNA): TGCAGTGCGCGACAGCATTTGAACACTGAAGCTTTCTTT. It specifies CSARQHLNTEAFF.

This clonotype was seen repeatedly, ten times or more. The gene calls are TRBV7-2 and TRBJ2-1; 7 bases are a match to TRBD1. The germline V gene encodes CDR1 SGHTA and CDR2 FQGNSA. V was pared by 5 bases and J by 6 bases, with 4 bases of the junction left unmatched. The length of the CDR3 is 13 residues. CDR3 nucleotides: TGTGCCAGCAGCGAAACAGGGGCCAATGAGCAGTTCTTC. This translates into CASSETGANEQFF. The entire variable domain, with the rest obtained from reference TRBV7-2 and TRBJ2-1, is as follows: GAGVSQSPSNKVTEKGKDVELRCDPISGHTALYWYRQSLGQGLEFLIYFQGNSAPDKSGLPSDRFSAERTGGSVSTLTIQRTQQEDSAVYLCASSETGANEQFFGPGTRLTVL.

V and J are TRBV7-9 and TRBJ2-1; 11 nucleotides match TRBD2. The V gene end was trimmed by 1 base and the J gene end by 10 bases; junction bases not matched to a gene: 6. Germline lookup yields CDR1 SEHNR and CDR2 FQNEAQ (reference sequence). The CDR3 sequence is 15 residues long. Here the CDR3 reads CASSLDLAGGDEQFF. CDR3 DNA: TGTGCCAGCAGCTTAGACCTAGCGGGGGGCGACGAGCAGTTCTTC.